Following are 30 T cell receptor beta chains from one sample sequenced in a study of CD8+ T cells in alopecia areata. The authors extracted RNA and reverse transcribed it into cDNA as the sequencing template. Profiling relied on immunoSEQ multiplex PCR, and the TCRdb table lists in-frame clones only, not all of them. The sample has 200,000 to 250,000 clones, approximately 52% seen once; the top ten hold 0.45%. The sample in question was CD4+ T cells sorted from blood, obtained at week 0. The receptors stem from a human donor with alopecia areata.

This clone showed up just once. The chain uses TRBV6-5 and TRBJ1-1; D possibly corresponds to TRBD1 (5 bases). This CDR3 region has 15 residues. V dropped 2 bases and J dropped 5 bases, with 15 bases sitting between them. Germline CDR1 MNHEY, CDR2 SVGAGI. The CDR3 DNA reads TGTGCCAGCAGTTACGGGTGGGACGGCCGGACTGAAGCTTTCTTT. Translation: CASSYGWDGRTEAFF.

The chain recombines TRBV30 with TRBJ1-2; maybe TRBD1 (6 bases). The germline V gene has CDR1 GTSNPN and CDR2 SVGIG (reference sequence). The CDR3 runs to 14 residues. V lost 4 bases, J lost 4 bases, and 16 bases lay in between. The CDR3 nucleotides read TGTGCCTGGAACTCTCCGACAGGTTCCTATGGCTACACCTTC. Translated, it gives CAWNSPTGSYGYTF.

This clone is categorized as medium-sized. DNA of the CDR3: TGTGCCAGCAGTTTACACACTAAAATGGGCGGGGAGCTGTTTTTT. Translating it yields CASSLHTKMGGELFF. The chain links TRBV6-1 to TRBJ2-2; D is uncertain. From germline, CDR1 is MNHNS and CDR2 SASEGT. This CDR3 has 15 residues. Trimming removed 5 bases at V and 7 bases at J, with 17 bases between.

This clone has more than one count but fewer than ten. The chain recombines TRBV5-6 with TRBJ2-7, with TRBD2 matching 7 bases. CDR3 size: 13 residues. Trimming took 4 bases from V and 4 from J; bases not matched to a gene: 5. Germline V gene sequence: CDR1 SGHDT, CDR2 YYEEEE. As DNA, the CDR3 is TGTGCCAGCAGCCCTGGACTAGAATACGAGCAGTACTTC. Encoded protein: CASSPGLEYEQYF. Full variable domain (outside the CDR3, taken from reference TRBV5-6 and TRBJ2-7): DAGVTQSPTHLIKTRGQQVTLRCSPKSGHDTVSWYQQALGQGPQFIFQYYEEEERQRGNFPDRFSGHQFPNYSSELNVNALLLGDSALYLCASSPGLEYEQYFGPGTRLTVT.

V usage is TRBV7-2 and J usage is TRBJ2-7, with D unclear. This CDR3 region has 11 residues. Trimming cost V 5 bases and J 2 bases, with 4 bases left between them. Germline V lookup: CDR1 SGHTA, CDR2 FQGNSA. Here the CDR3 reads CASSGTYEQYF. CDR3 nucleotide sequence: TGTGCCAGCAGCGGAACCTACGAGCAGTACTTC.

A few counts support this clone. The chain employs TRBV30 and TRBJ2-2; TRBD1 is a possible D gene (6 bases). Germline V gene sequence: CDR1 GTSNPN, CDR2 SVGIG (reference sequence). This CDR3 contains 13 residues. The V gene lost 3 bases and the J gene lost 4 bases, with 9 bases spanning the gap. CDR3 loop: CAWSSQGTGELFF. CDR3 sequence (DNA): TGTGCCTGGAGCTCACAGGGCACCGGGGAGCTGTTTTTT.

In this sample, this clone turned up once. The chain links TRBV2 to TRBJ2-3, with no clear D. CDR3 length equals 12 residues. Germline CDR1 SNHLY, CDR2 FYNNEI. V gave up 7 bases and J gave up 2 bases, with 7 bases separating them. In DNA form, the CDR3 reads TGTGCCAGCAAACTAATCACAGATACGCAGTATTTT. As protein: CASKLITDTQYF.

This clone was picked up a small number of times. The J gene is TRBJ2-3, the V gene TRBV4-1; 8 nucleotides agree with TRBD2. Germline V gives CDR1 MGHRA, CDR2 YSYEKL. The CDR3 has 17 residues. Germline trimming cut 2 bases from V and 2 bases from J; bases unmatched to any gene: 9. CDR3 DNA: TGCGCCAGCAGCCAATCAGGGATAGCGGGGAACACAGATACGCAGTATTTT. It translates to CASSQSGIAGNTDTQYF.

The chain employs TRBV9 and TRBJ2-3, with 8 bases matching TRBD2. The CDR3 runs 15 residues. Trimming removed 3 bases from V and 5 bases from J; junction bases left unmatched: 8. Per germline, CDR1 SGDLS and CDR2 YYNGEE. The CDR3 DNA is TGTGCCAGCAGCGCATCGGGACTAGAGTTAGATACGCAGTATTTT. This sequence encodes CASSASGLELDTQYF. Based on the CDR3 plus reference TRBV9 and TRBJ2-3, the full variable domain is DSGVTQTPKHLITATGQRVTLRCSPRSGDLSVYWYQQSLDQGLQFLIQYYNGEERAKGNILERFSAQQFPDLHSELNLSSLELGDSALYFCASSASGLELDTQYFGPGTRLTVL.

This chain joins TRBV2 and TRBJ1-5; the D gene is possibly TRBD1 (6 bases). Trimming took off 0 bases at V and 6 bases at J, with 15 bases between the two ends. CDR1 is SNHLY, CDR2 FYNNEI, per germline. The CDR3 covers 16 residues. The CDR3 nucleotides read TGTGCCAGCAGTGAAGCGCTTCAGGGGTTGGGTCAGCCCCAGCATTTT. Translation gives CASSEALQGLGQPQHF.

The rearrangement joins TRBV25-1 to TRBJ1-1; no clear D. The V gene's germline CDR1 is MGHDK and CDR2 SYGVNS. This CDR3 region has 15 residues. Trimming removed 0 bases at V and 1 base at J, with 9 bases between. The CDR3 is CASSEYSRGNTEAFF. CDR3 nucleotides: TGTGCCAGCAGTGAATATTCGAGAGGGAACACTGAAGCTTTCTTT.

This clone was detected only a few times. This chain joins TRBV7-2 and TRBJ2-1; D perhaps matches TRBD2 (7 bases). The V and J ends lost 9 bases and 0 bases respectively, with 9 bases between them. CDR3 length: 13 residues. Germline-derived CDR1 and CDR2 are SGHTA and FQGNSA. In DNA form, the CDR3 reads TGTGCCAGTCGGGGGGCCTCCTACAATGAGCAGTTCTTC. Translating gives CASRGASYNEQFF.

The rearrangement links TRBV30 to TRBJ2-5; D not certain. CDR1 is GTSNPN, CDR2 SVGIG, per germline (reference sequence). V was clipped by 4 bases and J by 6 bases, with 12 bases between them. The CDR3 is 12 amino acids. The CDR3 DNA is TGTGCCTGGATCCAAGAGTTGAAGACCCAGTACTTC. The encoded protein is CAWIQELKTQYF.

This clone was observed a few times. V gene TRBV6-1 combines with J gene TRBJ1-1; the D is unclear. Germline V lookup: CDR1 MNHNS, CDR2 SASEGT. Trimming took 7 bases from V and 1 from J, leaving 16 bases between them. CDR3 length: 15 residues. The CDR3: CASTIDPNRNTEAFF. The CDR3 DNA is TGTGCCAGCACTATTGACCCAAACCGGAACACTGAAGCTTTCTTT.

The chain recombines TRBV30 with TRBJ2-3; TRBD2 matches 8 bases. J was trimmed by 7 bases and V by 8 bases; bases with no gene match: 14. Per the germline V gene, CDR1 is GTSNPN and CDR2 is SVGIG (reference sequence). The CDR3 length is 14 residues. This CDR3 is CASIWRGASNTQYF. Here the CDR3 DNA reads TGTGCCAGCATCTGGCGGGGGGCCTCAAATACGCAGTATTTT.

The chain recombines TRBV6-5 with TRBJ1-2; no reliable D call. The CDR3 is 14 amino acids. Germline CDR1 and CDR2: MNHEY and SVGAGI. The V end lost 6 bases, the J end lost 0 bases, and 11 bases lay between the germline ends. CDR3 protein: CASSADGANYGYTF. CDR3 sequence (DNA): TGTGCCAGCAGCGCGGACGGGGCTAACTATGGCTACACCTTC.

The chain links TRBV30 to TRBJ2-3; D not certain. Trimming shortened V by 0 bases and J by 1 base, and 8 bases separated the two germline ends. The CDR3 spans 14 residues. Germline CDR1 reads GTSNPN; CDR2 reads SVGIG (reference sequence). The CDR3 loop is CAWSVGVRTDTQYF. The CDR3 DNA follows: TGTGCCTGGAGTGTAGGAGTCCGCACAGATACGCAGTATTTT.

This chain joins TRBV29-1 and TRBJ2-2; D unresolved. V lost 4 bases and J lost 1, with 7 bases in between. This CDR3 has 13 amino acids. Germline CDR1 and CDR2: SQVTM and ANQGSEA. Here the CDR3 DNA reads TGCAGCGTTGTGCCGGTGAACACCGGGGAGCTGTTTTTT. It translates to CSVVPVNTGELFF.

J is TRBJ1-2 and V is TRBV5-4; possibly TRBD1 for D (5 bases). In germline, CDR1 is SGHNT, CDR2 YYREEE (reference sequence). Trimming cost V 7 bases and J 5 bases, with 12 bases left between them. The CDR3 totals 12 residues. The CDR3 loop is CASGSGTYGYTF. CDR3 coding DNA: TGTGCCAGCGGATCCGGGACGTATGGCTACACCTTC.

This clone was counted once. The chain links TRBV5-4 to TRBJ1-2; D is unresolved. Trimming took 1 base from V and 2 from J, leaving 6 bases between them. Germline CDR1 reads SGHNT; CDR2 reads YYREEE (reference sequence). The CDR3 covers 13 residues. The CDR3 DNA follows: TGTGCCAGCAGCTTGACCCGCAACTATGGCTACACCTTC. It codes for CASSLTRNYGYTF.

V gene TRBV6-1 combines with J gene TRBJ1-1; no reliable D call. The CDR3 contains 11 residues. Between the trimmed V and J ends, which lost 6 bases and 1 base, there was a span of 3 bases. Germline CDR1 MNHNS, CDR2 SASEGT. This CDR3 reads CASRENTEAFF. CDR3 DNA: TGTGCCAGCAGGGAGAACACTGAAGCTTTCTTT.

This sequence joins TRBV6-5 and TRBJ1-2; D not certain. V was cut by 0 bases and J by 7 bases, with 9 bases left in between. The CDR3 spans 13 residues. The V gene's germline CDR1 is MNHEY and CDR2 SVGAGI. CDR3 nucleotide sequence: TGTGCCAGCAGTTACTCGAAGTTTGGTGGCTACACCTTC. This translates into CASSYSKFGGYTF.

V usage is TRBV5-4 and J usage is TRBJ2-1, with D perhaps being TRBD1 or TRBD2 (5 bases each). V shed 4 bases and J shed 4 bases, with 18 bases lying between them. The CDR3 is made up of 16 amino acids. The germline gives CDR1 SGHNT, CDR2 YYREEE (reference sequence). The chain's CDR3 is CASSTGTNRGYNEQFF. The CDR3 bases are TGTGCCAGCAGCACCGGGACCAACCGAGGGTACAATGAGCAGTTCTTC. Full variable domain (missing parts from reference TRBV5-4 and TRBJ2-1): ETGVTQSPTHLIKTRGQQVTLRCSSQSGHNTVSWYQQALGQGPQFIFQYYREEENGRGNFPPRFSGLQFPNYSSELNVNALELDDSALYLCASSTGTNRGYNEQFFGPGTRLTVL.

This rearrangement joins TRBV2 to TRBJ2-3; D is undetermined. V was shortened by 3 bases and J by 2 bases, with 15 bases between the two germline ends. Germline V gene sequence: CDR1 SNHLY, CDR2 FYNNEI. The CDR3 spans 16 residues. The CDR3 here is CASSDVHQPTTDTQYF. For the CDR3, the DNA is TGTGCCAGCAGTGATGTCCACCAGCCCACCACAGATACGCAGTATTTT.

A few counts support this clone. This rearrangement joins TRBV30 to TRBJ2-2; D is perhaps TRBD2 (6 bases). CDR1 is GTSNPN and CDR2 is SVGIG in the germline V gene (reference sequence). The CDR3 totals 17 residues. Between the trimmed V and J ends, which lost 0 bases and 4 bases, there was a span of 18 bases. DNA for the CDR3: TGTGCCTGGAGTGTACGTGGGCTGCGGGAAGGCACCGGGGAGCTGTTTTTT. The encoded protein is CAWSVRGLREGTGELFF.

The gene calls are TRBV19 and TRBJ2-1; the D gene is possibly TRBD1 (6 bases). V was trimmed by 9 bases and J by 9 bases, leaving 24 bases between them. The CDR3 totals 15 residues. Germline V CDR1 and CDR2: LNHDA, SQIVND (reference sequence). This CDR3 is CASLSHSRQAGEQFF. The CDR3 bases are TGTGCCAGCCTTTCCCACTCGAGACAGGCGGGTGAGCAGTTCTTC.

V gene TRBV6-5 combines with J gene TRBJ2-7; D gene uncertain. Germline CDR1 reads MNHEY; CDR2 reads SVGAGI. Trimming cost V 4 bases and J 3 bases, with 10 bases left between them. The CDR3 is 13 amino acids. The CDR3 nucleotides read TGTGCCAGCAGTTCTCCGCTCCTCTACGAGCAGTACTTC. Encoded protein: CASSSPLLYEQYF.

The gene calls are TRBV30 and TRBJ1-5; 9 nucleotides match TRBD1. Looked up from germline, CDR1 is GTSNPN and CDR2 is SVGIG (reference sequence). J lost 7 bases, V lost 1 base, and 5 bases had no gene match. The CDR3 is 14 residues long. The CDR3: CAWSGQGGVQPQHF. The CDR3, as DNA: TGTGCCTGGAGTGGACAGGGGGGGGTGCAGCCCCAGCATTTT.

The chain links TRBV5-1 to TRBJ2-3; TRBD2 might be the D (6 bases). CDR3 length: 15 residues. Trimming cost V 0 bases and J 0 bases, with 8 bases left between them. Germline V gene data show CDR1 as SGHRS and CDR2 as YFSETQ. As DNA, the CDR3 is TGCGCCAGCAGCTTGGAGAGCGGGAGCACAGATACGCAGTATTTT. The encoded protein is CASSLESGSTDTQYF.

This clone was picked up one time. J is TRBJ1-2 and V is TRBV30; 9 nucleotides agree with TRBD1. This CDR3 comprises 12 residues. Germline V gene sequence: CDR1 GTSNPN, CDR2 SVGIG (reference sequence). CDR3 sequence (DNA): TGTGCAAAGGACAGGGGCGGTTATGGCTACACCTTC. It encodes CAKDRGGYGYTF.